The sample holds one count of the clone carrying this T cell receptor beta chain. These data come from a study of blood T cell repertoires in COVID-19. Sequencing used immunoSEQ multiplex PCR; TCRdb keeps in-frame clones, though not all of them. The table lists under 250,000 clones, roughly 84% of them singletons. The sequencing sample was made of peripheral blood. This receptor was identified in a man in his forties or fifties with active or convalescent COVID-19.

DNA for the CDR3: TGTGCCAGCAGTTACTCTCTCCGGACAGGTGACTATGGCTACACCTTC. It yields the protein CASSYSLRTGDYGYTF. The genes are TRBV6-2 or TRBV6-3 and TRBJ1-2; TRBD1 matches at 7 bases. The V and J ends lost 0 bases and 3 bases, in that order; junction bases with no gene match: 7. Looked up from germline, CDR1 is MNHEY and CDR2 is SVGEGT. There are 16 residues in the CDR3.